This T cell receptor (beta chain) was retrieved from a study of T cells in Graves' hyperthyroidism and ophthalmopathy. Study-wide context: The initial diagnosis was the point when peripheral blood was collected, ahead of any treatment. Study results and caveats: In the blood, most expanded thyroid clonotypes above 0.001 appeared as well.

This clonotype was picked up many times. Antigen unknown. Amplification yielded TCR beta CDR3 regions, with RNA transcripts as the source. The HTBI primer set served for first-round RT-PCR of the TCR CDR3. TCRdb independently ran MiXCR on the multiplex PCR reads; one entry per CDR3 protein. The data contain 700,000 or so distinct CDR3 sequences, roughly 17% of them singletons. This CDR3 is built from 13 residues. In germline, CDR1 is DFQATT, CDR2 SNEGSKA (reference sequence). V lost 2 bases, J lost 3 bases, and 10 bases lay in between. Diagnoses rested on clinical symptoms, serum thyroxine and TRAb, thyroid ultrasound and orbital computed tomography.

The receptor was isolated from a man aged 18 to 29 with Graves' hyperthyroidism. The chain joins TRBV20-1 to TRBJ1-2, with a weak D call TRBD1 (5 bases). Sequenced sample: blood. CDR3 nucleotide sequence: TGCAGTGCTAGACACGGGACGGACTATGGCTACACCTTC. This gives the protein CSARHGTDYGYTF.